One sample yielded the 2 T cell receptor beta chains listed below, sequenced in a study of liver allograft versus peripheral blood T cells. Overall study: Comparing T cell receptor repertoires in transplanted livers with those in recipients' peripheral blood was part of the design.

Each CDR3 protein is one row after TCRdb ran MiXCR on the reads. The data contain several thousand distinct CDR3 sequences, roughly 18% of them singletons. These receptors were taken from a human patient who had a liver transplant. Some T cells could come from the graft donor.

By frequency in the sample, this clonotype is medium-sized. V gene TRBV5-6 combines with J gene TRBJ1-6; D gene unclear. Germline CDR1 reads SGHDT; CDR2 reads YYEEEE. V shed 4 bases and J shed 4 bases, with 12 bases lying between them. This CDR3 is built from 15 residues. CDR3 sequence: CASSIWTGYNSPLHF. CDR3 DNA: TGTGCCAGCAGCATCTGGACGGGGTATAATTCACCCCTCCACTTT.

In its sample, this clonotype is medium-sized. V gene TRBV6-1 combines with J gene TRBJ1-5; D might be TRBD1 (5 bases). This CDR3 is 14 amino acids long. Per germline, CDR1 MNHNS and CDR2 SASEGT. The germline V and J ends were trimmed by 6 bases and 3 bases, with 12 bases remaining between them. CDR3 DNA sequence: TGTGCCAGCAGGTCCGGGACGGTCAATCAGCCCCAGCATTTT. Residues: CASRSGTVNQPQHF.